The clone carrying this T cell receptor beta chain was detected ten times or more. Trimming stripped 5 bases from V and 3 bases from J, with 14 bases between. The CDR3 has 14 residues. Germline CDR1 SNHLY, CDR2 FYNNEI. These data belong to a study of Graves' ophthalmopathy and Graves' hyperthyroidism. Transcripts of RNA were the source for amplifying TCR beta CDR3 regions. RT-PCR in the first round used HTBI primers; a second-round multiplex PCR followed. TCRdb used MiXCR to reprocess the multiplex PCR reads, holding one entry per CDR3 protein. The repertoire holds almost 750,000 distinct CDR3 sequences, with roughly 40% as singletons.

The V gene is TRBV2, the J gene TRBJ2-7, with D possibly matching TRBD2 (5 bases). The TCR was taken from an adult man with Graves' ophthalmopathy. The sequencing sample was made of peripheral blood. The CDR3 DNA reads TGTGCCAGCAGTTTAGCCCGGGGTTACTACGAGCAGTACTTC. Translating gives CASSLARGYYEQYF.